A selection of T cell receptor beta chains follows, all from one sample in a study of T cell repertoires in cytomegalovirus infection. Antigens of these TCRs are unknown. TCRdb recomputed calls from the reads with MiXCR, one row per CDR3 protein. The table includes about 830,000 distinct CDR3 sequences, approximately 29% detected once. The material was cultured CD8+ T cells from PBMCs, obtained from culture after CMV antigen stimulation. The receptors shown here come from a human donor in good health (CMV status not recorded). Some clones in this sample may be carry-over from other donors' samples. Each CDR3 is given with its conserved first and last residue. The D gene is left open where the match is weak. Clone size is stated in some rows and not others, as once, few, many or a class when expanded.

cdr3_aa: CASTQGAKTEAFF
cdr3_nt: TGTGCCAGTACTCAGGGGGCGAAGACTGAAGCTTTCTTT
clone_size: few
cdr3_length: 13
d_call: TRBD1
j_call: TRBJ1-1
v_call: TRBV7-6

cdr3_aa: CAISEWQNTEAFF
cdr3_nt: TGTGCCATCAGTGAGTGGCAGAACACTGAAGCTTTCTTT
clone_size: NA
cdr3_length: 13
d_call: NA
j_call: TRBJ1-1
v_call: TRBV10-3

cdr3_aa: CASSLVARDRPPSEQFF
cdr3_nt: TGCGCCAGCAGCTTGGTAGCCCGGGACAGGCCCCCTTCTGAGCAGTTCTTC
clone_size: few
cdr3_length: 17
d_call: TRBD1
j_call: TRBJ2-1
v_call: TRBV5-1

cdr3_aa: CASSLAGGLVHSDEQFF
cdr3_nt: TGCGCCAGCAGCTTGGCGGGAGGGCTTGTGCACAGCGATGAGCAGTTCTTC
clone_size: NA
cdr3_length: 17
d_call: TRBD2
j_call: TRBJ2-1
v_call: TRBV5-1

cdr3_aa: CSAKNRDRAAGANVLTF
cdr3_nt: TGCAGTGCTAAAAATAGAGACAGGGCGGCTGGGGCCAACGTCCTGACTTTC
clone_size: NA
cdr3_length: 17
d_call: TRBD1
j_call: TRBJ2-6
v_call: TRBV20-1

cdr3_aa: CASSLSDGDEQYF
cdr3_nt: TGTGCCAGCAGCTTATCCGATGGGGACGAGCAGTACTTC
clone_size: once
cdr3_length: 13
d_call: NA
j_call: TRBJ2-7
v_call: TRBV7-6

cdr3_aa: CSAEKQDTYEQYF
cdr3_nt: TGCAGCGCTGAGAAGCAGGACACCTACGAGCAGTACTTC
clone_size: NA
cdr3_length: 13
d_call: NA
j_call: TRBJ2-7
v_call: TRBV29-1

cdr3_aa: CASSTTYDPEAFF
cdr3_nt: TGTGCCAGCAGCACTACCTACGACCCTGAAGCTTTCTTT
clone_size: few
cdr3_length: 13
d_call: NA
j_call: TRBJ1-1
v_call: TRBV11-3

cdr3_aa: CASSLGWGGSTEAFF
cdr3_nt: TGTGCCAGCAGTTTAGGGTGGGGCGGGAGCACTGAAGCTTTCTTT
clone_size: few
cdr3_length: 15
d_call: NA
j_call: TRBJ1-1
v_call: TRBV27

cdr3_aa: CASSKRSPGYVGRMAEAFF
cdr3_nt: TGTGCCAGCAGCAAACGATCACCGGGTTACGTGGGAAGGATGGCTGAAGCTTTCTTT
clone_size: NA
cdr3_length: 19
d_call: NA
j_call: TRBJ1-1
v_call: TRBV7-6

cdr3_aa: CASSSPTSGWTDTQYF
cdr3_nt: TGTGCCAGCAGCTCCCCTACTAGCGGGTGGACAGATACGCAGTATTTT
clone_size: NA
cdr3_length: 16
d_call: TRBD2
j_call: TRBJ2-3
v_call: TRBV7-9

cdr3_aa: CASSKRGLAGDNTGELFF
cdr3_nt: TGTGCCAGCAGCAAAAGGGGACTAGCGGGGGACAACACCGGGGAGCTGTTTTTT
clone_size: many
cdr3_length: 18
d_call: TRBD2
j_call: TRBJ2-2
v_call: TRBV7-3

cdr3_aa: CARATGGNEQFF
cdr3_nt: TGTGCCAGGGCGACAGGGGGCAATGAGCAGTTCTTC
clone_size: NA
cdr3_length: 12
d_call: TRBD1
j_call: TRBJ2-1
v_call: TRBV2

cdr3_aa: CASSTGTEDNEQFF
cdr3_nt: TGTGCCAGTAGTACCGGGACTGAGGACAATGAGCAGTTCTTC
clone_size: NA
cdr3_length: 14
d_call: NA
j_call: TRBJ2-1
v_call: TRBV19

cdr3_aa: CASRLRNFSLIGTQYF
cdr3_nt: TGTGCCAGCAGGCTGCGGAATTTCTCACTAATCGGTACGCAGTATTTT
clone_size: many
cdr3_length: 16
d_call: NA
j_call: TRBJ2-3
v_call: TRBV7-2

cdr3_aa: CASRSVELGLSGTNVLTF
cdr3_nt: TGTGCCAGCAGAAGTGTGGAACTGGGACTCTCTGGGACCAACGTCCTGACTTTC
clone_size: NA
cdr3_length: 18
d_call: NA
j_call: TRBJ2-6
v_call: TRBV6-1

cdr3_aa: CASSEVRGKGARETQYF
cdr3_nt: TGTGCCAGCAGTGAAGTGAGGGGAAAGGGGGCCCGGGAGACCCAGTACTTC
clone_size: NA
cdr3_length: 17
d_call: TRBD1
j_call: TRBJ2-5
v_call: TRBV6-1

cdr3_aa: CASSEWDTQSGYEQYF
cdr3_nt: TGTGCCAGCAGTGAATGGGACACTCAATCCGGCTACGAGCAGTACTTC
clone_size: few
cdr3_length: 16
d_call: NA
j_call: TRBJ2-7
v_call: TRBV6-1

cdr3_aa: CASSPSAGAKYNEQFF
cdr3_nt: TGTGCCAGCAGCCCGTCGGCGGGGGCCAAATACAATGAGCAGTTCTTC
clone_size: few
cdr3_length: 16
d_call: NA
j_call: TRBJ2-1
v_call: TRBV7-8

cdr3_aa: CASSPISVQETQYF
cdr3_nt: TGTGCCAGCAGCCCAATTTCGGTCCAAGAGACCCAGTACTTC
clone_size: NA
cdr3_length: 14
d_call: NA
j_call: TRBJ2-5
v_call: TRBV7-9

cdr3_aa: CASRNREITYNEQFF
cdr3_nt: TGTGCCAGCAGAAACAGGGAGATCACCTACAATGAGCAGTTCTTC
clone_size: few
cdr3_length: 15
d_call: NA
j_call: TRBJ2-1
v_call: TRBV6-1

cdr3_aa: CATSTGPPKETQYF
cdr3_nt: TGTGCCACCAGTACGGGGCCCCCAAAAGAGACCCAGTACTTC
clone_size: many
cdr3_length: 14
d_call: NA
j_call: TRBJ2-5
v_call: TRBV24-1

cdr3_aa: CASSTRSGGYNEQFF
cdr3_nt: TGTGCCAGCAGCACGCGTAGCGGGGGCTACAATGAGCAGTTCTTC
clone_size: few
cdr3_length: 15
d_call: TRBD2
j_call: TRBJ2-1
v_call: TRBV7-3

cdr3_aa: CASSGEWTEEQFF
cdr3_nt: TGCGCCAGCAGCGGCGAATGGACGGAGGAGCAGTTCTTC
clone_size: few
cdr3_length: 13
d_call: NA
j_call: TRBJ2-1
v_call: TRBV4-3

cdr3_aa: CASSLYLGQTLAGGYTF
cdr3_nt: TGCGCCAGCAGCCTATATTTAGGACAGACTCTCGCGGGTGGCTACACCTTC
clone_size: NA
cdr3_length: 17
d_call: NA
j_call: TRBJ1-2
v_call: TRBV4-1

cdr3_aa: CASSLVADTYEQYF
cdr3_nt: TGTGCCAGCAGCTTAGTGGCTGATACCTACGAGCAGTACTTC
clone_size: many
cdr3_length: 14
d_call: NA
j_call: TRBJ2-7
v_call: TRBV7-8